One TCR beta chain is described in this entry. Germline CDR1 and CDR2: SGHVS and FQNEAQ. V lost 4 bases and J lost 7; bases outside the gene matches: 7. The CDR3 loop spans 15 amino acids. This sample was included in a study of shared clonotypes between healthy human individuals. The naive CD8 fraction comprised CD45RO-negative cells positively selected for CCR7 and excluded terminally differentiated effector memory CD45RA+ cells. The protocol was immunoSEQ multiplex PCR, while the TCRdb copy is restricted to in-frame clones and leaves out a portion. The sample records a few million clones, approximately 92% being singletons.

This TCR came from a man aged 18-30 years in good health. Some clones in this sample may be carry-over from other donors' samples. The source material was naive CD8+ T cells from PBMCs. The chain recombines TRBV7-8 with TRBJ2-7, with TRBD2 identical over 13 bases. CDR3 in DNA: TGTGCCAGCAGCTACGGGACTAGCGGGGCGTTGGAGCAGTACTTC. Translated: CASSYGTSGALEQYF.